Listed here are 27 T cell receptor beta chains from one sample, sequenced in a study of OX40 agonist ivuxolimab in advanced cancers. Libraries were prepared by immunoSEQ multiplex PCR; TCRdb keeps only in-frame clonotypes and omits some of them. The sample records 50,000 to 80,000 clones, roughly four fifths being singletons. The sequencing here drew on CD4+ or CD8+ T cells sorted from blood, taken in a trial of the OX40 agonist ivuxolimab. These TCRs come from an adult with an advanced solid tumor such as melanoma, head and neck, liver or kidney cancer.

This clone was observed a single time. DNA of the CDR3: TGTGCCAGCAGCTTAGGAGGCGCGAACACCGGGGAGCTGTTTTTT. Its protein is CASSLGGANTGELFF. The V call is TRBV7-3, the J call TRBJ2-2; TRBD2 might be the D (5 bases). The CDR3 consists of 15 residues. Germline-derived CDR1 and CDR2 are SGHTA and FQGTGA. The germline V and J ends were trimmed by 2 bases and 0 bases, with 7 bases remaining between them.

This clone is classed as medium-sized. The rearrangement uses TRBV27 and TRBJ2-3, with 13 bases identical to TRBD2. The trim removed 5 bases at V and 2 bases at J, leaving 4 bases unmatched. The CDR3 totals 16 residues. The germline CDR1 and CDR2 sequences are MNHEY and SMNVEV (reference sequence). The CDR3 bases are TGTGCCAGCAGTATGGGACTAGCGGGGCTCACAGATACGCAGTATTTT. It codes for CASSMGLAGLTDTQYF.

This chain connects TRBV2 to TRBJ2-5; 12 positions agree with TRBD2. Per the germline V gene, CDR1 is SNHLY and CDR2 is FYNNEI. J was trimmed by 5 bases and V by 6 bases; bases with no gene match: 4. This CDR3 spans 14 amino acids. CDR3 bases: TGTGCCAGCAGCCAAGGGACTAGCGGGGAGACCCAGTACTTC. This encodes CASSQGTSGETQYF.

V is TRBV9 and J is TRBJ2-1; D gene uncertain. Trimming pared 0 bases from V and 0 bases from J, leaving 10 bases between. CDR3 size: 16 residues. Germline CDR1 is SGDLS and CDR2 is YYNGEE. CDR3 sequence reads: CASSVEVANSYNEQFF. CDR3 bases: TGTGCCAGCAGCGTAGAGGTAGCCAACTCCTACAATGAGCAGTTCTTC.

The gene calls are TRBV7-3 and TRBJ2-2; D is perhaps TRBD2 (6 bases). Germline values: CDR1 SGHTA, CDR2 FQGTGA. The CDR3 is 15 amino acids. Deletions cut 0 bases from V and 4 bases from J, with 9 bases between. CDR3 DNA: TGTGCCAGCAGCTTAACGGGACTGCTCACCGGGGAGCTGTTTTTT. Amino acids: CASSLTGLLTGELFF.

CDR3 nucleotide sequence: TGTGCCAGCAGCCCTCTAGCGGGTCCGACCTACGAGCAGTACTTC. Protein sequence: CASSPLAGPTYEQYF. The chain joins TRBV27 to TRBJ2-7, with 8 positions matching TRBD2. From germline, CDR1 is MNHEY and CDR2 SMNVEV (reference sequence). J was trimmed by 2 bases and V by 6 bases; bases with no gene match: 9. This CDR3 is built from 15 residues.

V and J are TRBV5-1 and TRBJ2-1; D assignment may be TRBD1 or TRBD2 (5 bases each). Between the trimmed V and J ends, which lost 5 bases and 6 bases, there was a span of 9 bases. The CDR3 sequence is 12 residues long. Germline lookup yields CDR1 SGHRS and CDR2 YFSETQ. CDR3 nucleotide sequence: TGCGCCAGCAGTCGGGACCTCAATGAGCAGTTCTTC. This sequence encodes CASSRDLNEQFF.

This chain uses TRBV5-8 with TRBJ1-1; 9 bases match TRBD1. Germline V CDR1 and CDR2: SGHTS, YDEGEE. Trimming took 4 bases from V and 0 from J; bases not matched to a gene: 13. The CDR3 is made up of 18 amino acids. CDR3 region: CASSAPQGARIMNTEAFF. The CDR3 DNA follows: TGTGCCAGCAGCGCACCACAGGGGGCGCGGATTATGAACACTGAAGCTTTCTTT.

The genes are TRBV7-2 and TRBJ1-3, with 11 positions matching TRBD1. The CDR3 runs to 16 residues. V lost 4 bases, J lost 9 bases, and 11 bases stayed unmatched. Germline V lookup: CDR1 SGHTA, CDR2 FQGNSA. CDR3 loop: CASSYGTGGMISTIYF. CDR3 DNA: TGTGCCAGCAGCTATGGGACAGGGGGGATGATAAGCACCATATATTTT.

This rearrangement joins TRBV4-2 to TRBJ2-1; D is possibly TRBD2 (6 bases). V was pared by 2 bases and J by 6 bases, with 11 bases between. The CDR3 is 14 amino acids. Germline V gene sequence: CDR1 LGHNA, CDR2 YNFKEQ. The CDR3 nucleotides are TGTGCCAGCAGCCAACGGGGGTGGGGCAATGAGCAGTTCTTC. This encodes CASSQRGWGNEQFF.

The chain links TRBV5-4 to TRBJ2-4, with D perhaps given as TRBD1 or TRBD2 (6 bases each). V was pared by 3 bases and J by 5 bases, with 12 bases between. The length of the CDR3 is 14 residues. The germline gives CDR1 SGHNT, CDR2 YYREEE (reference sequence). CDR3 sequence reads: CASSWGAGENIQYF. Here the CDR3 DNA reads TGTGCCAGCAGCTGGGGGGCAGGGGAAAACATTCAGTACTTC.

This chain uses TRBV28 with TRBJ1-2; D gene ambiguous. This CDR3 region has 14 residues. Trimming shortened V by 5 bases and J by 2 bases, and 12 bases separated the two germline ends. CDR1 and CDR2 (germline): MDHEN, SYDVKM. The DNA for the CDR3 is TGTGCCAGCAGTCTGCTGACGGGAAACTATGGCTACACCTTC. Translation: CASSLLTGNYGYTF.

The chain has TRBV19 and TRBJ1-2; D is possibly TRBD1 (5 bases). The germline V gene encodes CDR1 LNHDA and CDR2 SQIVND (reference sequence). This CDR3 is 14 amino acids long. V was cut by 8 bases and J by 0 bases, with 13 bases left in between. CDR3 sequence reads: CASAGRFTNYGYTF. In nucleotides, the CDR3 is TGTGCCAGTGCAGGGAGATTTACTAACTATGGCTACACCTTC. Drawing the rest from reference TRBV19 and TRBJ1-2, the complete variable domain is DGGITQSPKYLFRKEGQNVTLSCEQNLNHDAMYWYRQDPGQGLRLIYYSQIVNDFQKGDIAEGYSVSREKKESFPLTVTSAQKNPTAFYLCASAGRFTNYGYTFGSGTRLTVV.

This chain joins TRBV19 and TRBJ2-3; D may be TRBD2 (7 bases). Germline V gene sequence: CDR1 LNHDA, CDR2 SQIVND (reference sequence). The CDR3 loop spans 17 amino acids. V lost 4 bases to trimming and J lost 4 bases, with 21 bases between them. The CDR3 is CASSRKTGGDGADTQYF. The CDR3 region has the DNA TGTGCCAGTAGTAGAAAGACGGGGGGCGATGGTGCAGATACGCAGTATTTT.

This CDR3 is CASSPDRAGELFF. The CDR3 DNA reads as TGTGCCAGCAGCCCCGACAGGGCCGGGGAGCTGTTTTTT. The rearrangement links TRBV7-2 to TRBJ2-2; TRBD1 matches 7 bases. J lost 6 bases, V lost 5 bases, and 3 bases had no gene match. Germline V gene sequence: CDR1 SGHTA, CDR2 FQGNSA. CDR3 length: 13 residues.

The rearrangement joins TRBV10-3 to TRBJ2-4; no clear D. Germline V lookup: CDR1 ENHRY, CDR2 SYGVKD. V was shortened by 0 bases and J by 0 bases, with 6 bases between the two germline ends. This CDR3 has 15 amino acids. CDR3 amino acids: CAISESRLAKNIQYF. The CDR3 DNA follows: TGTGCCATCAGTGAGTCCAGGCTAGCCAAAAACATTCAGTACTTC.

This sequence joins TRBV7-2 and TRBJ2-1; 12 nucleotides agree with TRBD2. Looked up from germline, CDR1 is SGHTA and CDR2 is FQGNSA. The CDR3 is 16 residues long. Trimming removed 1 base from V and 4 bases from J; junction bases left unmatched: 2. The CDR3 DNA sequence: TGTGCCAGCAGCTTAGTTGGGACTAGCGGGTACAATGAGCAGTTCTTC. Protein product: CASSLVGTSGYNEQFF. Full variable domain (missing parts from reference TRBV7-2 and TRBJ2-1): GAGVSQSPSNKVTEKGKDVELRCDPISGHTALYWYRQSLGQGLEFLIYFQGNSAPDKSGLPSDRFSAERTGGSVSTLTIQRTQQEDSAVYLCASSLVGTSGYNEQFFGPGTRLTVL.

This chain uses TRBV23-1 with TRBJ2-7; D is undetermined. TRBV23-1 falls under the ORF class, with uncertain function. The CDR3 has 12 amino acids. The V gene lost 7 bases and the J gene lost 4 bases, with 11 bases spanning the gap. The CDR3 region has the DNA TGCGCCAGCATCCCAGGACGATACGAGCAGTACTTC. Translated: CASIPGRYEQYF.

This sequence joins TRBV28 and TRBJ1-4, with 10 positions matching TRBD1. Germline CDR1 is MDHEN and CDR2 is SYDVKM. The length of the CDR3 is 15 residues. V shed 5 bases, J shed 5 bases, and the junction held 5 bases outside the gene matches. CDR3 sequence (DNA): TGTGCCAGCAGTAGCCCGGGACAGGGGAATGAAAAACTGTTTTTT. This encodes CASSSPGQGNEKLFF.

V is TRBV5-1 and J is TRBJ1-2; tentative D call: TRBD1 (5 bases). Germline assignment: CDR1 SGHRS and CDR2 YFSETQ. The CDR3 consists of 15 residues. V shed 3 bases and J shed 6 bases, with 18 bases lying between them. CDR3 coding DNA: TGCGCCAGCAGCTCCACCTGGGGGACTGACAATGGCTACACCTTC. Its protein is CASSSTWGTDNGYTF.

The CDR3 spells CASSPLVGGDEQYF. The CDR3 coding sequence is TGTGCCAGCAGCCCATTAGTGGGGGGTGACGAGCAGTACTTC. V usage is TRBV5-8 and J usage is TRBJ2-5, with a possible D match to TRBD2 (6 bases). Judging by the DNA end, TRBJ2-7 fits better; the J call may be wrong. Looked up from germline, CDR1 is SGHTS and CDR2 is YDEGEE. The CDR3 has 14 amino acids.

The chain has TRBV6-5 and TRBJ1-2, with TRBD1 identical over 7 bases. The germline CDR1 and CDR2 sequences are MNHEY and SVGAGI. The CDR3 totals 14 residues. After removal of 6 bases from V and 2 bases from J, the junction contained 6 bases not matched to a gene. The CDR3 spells CASRAPTGNYGYTF. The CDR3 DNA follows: TGTGCCAGCAGAGCGCCGACAGGGAACTATGGCTACACCTTC.

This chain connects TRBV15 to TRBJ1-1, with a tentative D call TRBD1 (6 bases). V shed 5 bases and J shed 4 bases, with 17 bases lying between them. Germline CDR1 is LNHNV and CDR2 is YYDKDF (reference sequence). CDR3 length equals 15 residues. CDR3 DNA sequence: TGTGCCACCAGCGGTCCAAGAGAGGGGGTCACTGAAGCTTTCTTT. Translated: CATSGPREGVTEAFF.

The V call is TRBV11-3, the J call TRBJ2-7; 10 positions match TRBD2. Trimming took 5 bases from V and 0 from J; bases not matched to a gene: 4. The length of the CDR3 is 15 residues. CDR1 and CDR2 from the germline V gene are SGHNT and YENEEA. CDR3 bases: TGTGCCAGCAGCGATAGCGGGAGGTTCTCCTACGAGCAGTACTTC. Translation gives CASSDSGRFSYEQYF.

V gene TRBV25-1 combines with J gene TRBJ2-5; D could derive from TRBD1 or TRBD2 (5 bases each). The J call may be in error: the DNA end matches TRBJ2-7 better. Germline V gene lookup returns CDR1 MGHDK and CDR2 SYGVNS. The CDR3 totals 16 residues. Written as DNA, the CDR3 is TGTGCCAGCAGTGGGACTTTAGCAGCAGGGTACCACGAGCAGTACTTC. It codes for CASSGTLAAGYHEQYF.

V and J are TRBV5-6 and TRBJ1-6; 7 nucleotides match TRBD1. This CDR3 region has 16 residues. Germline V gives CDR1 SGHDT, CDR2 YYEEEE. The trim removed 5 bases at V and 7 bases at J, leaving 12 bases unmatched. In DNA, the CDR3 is TGTGCCAGCAGTAGACAGGGCCCCTACAGAAATTCACCCCTCCACTTT. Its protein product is CASSRQGPYRNSPLHF.

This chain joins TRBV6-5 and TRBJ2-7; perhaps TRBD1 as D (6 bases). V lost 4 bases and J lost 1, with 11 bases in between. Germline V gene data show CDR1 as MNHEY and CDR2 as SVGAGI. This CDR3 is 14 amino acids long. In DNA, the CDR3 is TGTGCCAGCAGTTCACCGGGACAATCCTACGAGCAGTACTTC. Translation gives CASSSPGQSYEQYF.